Listed below are T cell receptor beta chains from one sample, sequenced in a study of OX40 agonist ivuxolimab in advanced cancers. Assay: immunoSEQ multiplex PCR; the TCRdb copy retains only in-frame clones and omits some. Of 100,000 to 120,000 clones detected, 75% to 95% appear once; the ten largest clones hold about 0.67%. The sample was CD4+ or CD8+ T cells sorted from blood, taken in a trial of the OX40 agonist ivuxolimab. The source of these receptors is an adult with an advanced solid tumor such as melanoma, head and neck, liver or kidney cancer. Both conserved end residues are part of each CDR3. The order of the fields is CDR3 DNA, CDR3 protein, J gene, D gene, V gene, clone size. D genes are given only for firm matches. The size of a clone is reported for some rows only, either as once, few or many, or as a class for expanded clones.

TGCGCCAGCAGCTTGGCTCCTGGATCCACAGATACGCAGTATTTT,CASSLAPGSTDTQYF,TRBJ2-3,.,TRBV5-1,.
TGTGCCAGCTCAGAAGGGACAGGGAGAGGTCAGCCCCAGCATTTT,CASSEGTGRGQPQHF,TRBJ1-5,TRBD1,TRBV18,few
TGTGCCAGCAGCGTTGCTCTGGGGGCGGGGGAGCAGTACTTC,CASSVALGAGEQYF,TRBJ2-7,.,TRBV9,.
TGCGCCAGCAGTGTGCTATCACAAGAGACCCAGTACTTC,CASSVLSQETQYF,TRBJ2-5,.,TRBV10-2,.
TGTGCCAGCAGCCCCGCGACCGGTAGGTACACTGAAGCTTTCTTT,CASSPATGRYTEAFF,TRBJ1-1,.,TRBV6-5,.
TGCGCCAGCAGCTTGGGGACAGGGCATGGCTACACCTTC,CASSLGTGHGYTF,TRBJ1-2,TRBD1,TRBV5-1,.
TGTGCCAGCAGAGATCCCGGGGCCATGCACGAGCAGTACTTC,CASRDPGAMHEQYF,TRBJ2-7,.,TRBV6-5,.
TGTGCCATCAGTGAGTCGCGAGGGAACACCGGGGAGCTGTTTTTT,CAISESRGNTGELFF,TRBJ2-2,.,TRBV10-3,.
TGTGCCAGCTCACCCTTCGGGGCTAACTATGGCTACACCTTC,CASSPFGANYGYTF,TRBJ1-2,.,TRBV18,.
TGTGCCAGCAAAGCGGAAAACTACAATGAGCAGTTCTTC,CASKAENYNEQFF,TRBJ2-1,.,TRBV6-6,once
TGCGCCAGCAGCCAAGATGCGGGACTAGCGGGGGGGAATGAGCAGTACTTC,CASSQDAGLAGGNEQYF,TRBJ2-7,TRBD2,TRBV4-1,.
TGTGCCAGCAGCGTAGGCCACCGGGGGGTTGTTGAAGCTTTCTTT,CASSVGHRGVVEAFF,TRBJ1-1,.,TRBV9,.
TGCAGTGCTAGATTTTACAATGAGCAGTTCTTC,CSARFYNEQFF,TRBJ2-1,.,TRBV20-1,.
TGTGCCTGGAGTGTAGTGACTGAAGCTTTCTTT,CAWSVVTEAFF,TRBJ1-1,.,TRBV30,.
TGCGCCAGCAGCCGGGACAGGGGGCTCACCTTC,CASSRDRGLTF,TRBJ1-2,TRBD1,TRBV4-1,.
TGTGCCAGCAGCCGGACAGGGTCCATGAACACTGAAGCTTTCTTT,CASSRTGSMNTEAFF,TRBJ1-1,TRBD1,TRBV6-1,.
TGTGCCAGCAGCCGGGACCGACTCTACGAGCAGTACTTC,CASSRDRLYEQYF,TRBJ2-7,.,TRBV6-5,.
TGTGCCAGCAGCTCTCAGGGTGGGGGGAACACCGGGGAGCTGTTTTTT,CASSSQGGGNTGELFF,TRBJ2-2,.,TRBV7-3,.
TGTGCCAGCAGTGAAGCACCCGGGCGCGGCTATGGCTACACCTTC,CASSEAPGRGYGYTF,TRBJ1-2,.,TRBV2,.
TGTGCCAGCAGTTACCACAATGAGCAGTTCTTC,CASSYHNEQFF,TRBJ2-1,.,TRBV6-1,.
TGTGCCAGCAGTTACTCGAGAGTACAGGGGGCGGGGGAGCAGTACTTC,CASSYSRVQGAGEQYF,TRBJ2-7,TRBD1,TRBV6-6,.
TGTGCCAGTAGTTACTACCCGACAGGGGAGCAGTACTTC,CASSYYPTGEQYF,TRBJ2-7,TRBD1,TRBV19,.
TGTGCCAGCAGCCGTACCGGGACGAGTAACACCGGGGAGCTGTTTTTT,CASSRTGTSNTGELFF,TRBJ2-2,.,TRBV11-2,.
TGTGCCAGCAGCGTGACAGGGACAACTAATGAAAAACTGTTTTTT,CASSVTGTTNEKLFF,TRBJ1-4,TRBD1,TRBV11-2,.
TGTGTTAAACAGGACAGGGATAAGTATGGCTACACCTTC,CVKQDRDKYGYTF,TRBJ1-2,TRBD1,TRBV2,.
TGTGCCAGCAGTGAAGCCGGGACTAGCGGGAGGAAAGGGGAGACCCAGTACTTC,CASSEAGTSGRKGETQYF,TRBJ2-5,TRBD2,TRBV2,.
TGTGCCACCAGCATCAAGAGGGGGGGAGCTTTCTTT,CATSIKRGGAFF,TRBJ1-1,.,TRBV15,.
TGTGCCAGTAGTGAGACTAGCAGTCGCACAGATACGCAGTATTTT,CASSETSSRTDTQYF,TRBJ2-3,TRBD2,TRBV19,once